These 24 T cell receptor beta chains were all obtained from the same sample, sequenced in a study of early T cells in non-severe SARS-CoV-2 infection. TCRdb re-called the 5' RACE reads through MiXCR, storing one row per CDR3 protein. The table has some 71,000 distinct CDR3 sequences, 9.5% to 12% seen once. The source material was whole blood, sampled at baseline. The source of these receptors is an adult who was a healthcare worker with PCR-confirmed SARS-CoV-2 infection or an uninfected control (not recorded which).

A note on this clonotype: A much bigger clone sits one base away, suggesting this may be a read error. The J gene is TRBJ2-1, the V gene TRBV18; TRBD1 matches at 7 bases. CDR1 KGHSH and CDR2 LQKENI come from the germline V gene. This CDR3 region has 14 residues. CDR3 sequence reads: CAGSDRASYNEQFF. DNA of the CDR3: TGTGCCGGCTCAGACAGGGCCTCCTACAATGAGCAGTTCTTC.

This clonotype was counted between two and nine times. V is TRBV4-1 and J is TRBJ1-2, with D tentatively TRBD1 (5 bases). Germline V gene lookup returns CDR1 MGHRA and CDR2 YSYEKL. CDR3 size: 17 residues. Trimming left V 0 bases short and J 5 bases short, with 19 bases between. The CDR3 protein is CASSQDLGTQLQYGYTF. The DNA for the CDR3 is TGCGCCAGCAGCCAAGATCTTGGGACCCAACTCCAGTATGGCTACACCTTC.

The CDR3 nucleotides are TGTGCCAGCAGCTCGGACTACACAGATACGCAGTATTTT. It codes for CASSSDYTDTQYF. This chain uses TRBV7-2 with TRBJ2-3; possibly TRBD2 for D (6 bases). Germline values: CDR1 SGHTA, CDR2 FQGNSA. Trimming took off 4 bases at V and 2 bases at J, with 7 bases between the two ends. This CDR3 region has 13 residues.

This clonotype was seen many times. The chain is built from TRBV12-5 and TRBJ1-6; possibly TRBD1 for D (5 bases). Trimming shortened V by 7 bases and J by 7 bases, and 14 bases separated the two germline ends. The germline CDR1 and CDR2 sequences are LGHNT and FRNRAP. This CDR3 region has 14 residues. CDR3 bases: TGTGCTAGTGCCCCGGCCTGGGGCAATTCACCCCTCCACTTT. The encoded protein is CASAPAWGNSPLHF.

This clonotype was detected a few times. The rearrangement links TRBV6-6 to TRBJ1-1; D perhaps matches TRBD1 (6 bases). V lost 5 bases to trimming and J lost 8 bases, with 18 bases between them. Per germline, CDR1 MNHNY and CDR2 SVGAGI (reference sequence). There are 14 residues in the CDR3. The CDR3 reads CASSAQGLGLEAFF. DNA for the CDR3: TGTGCCAGCAGTGCACAGGGTCTTGGCCTCGAAGCTTTCTTT.

This clonotype was picked up a small number of times. The V gene is TRBV27, the J gene TRBJ2-1; a weak D match, TRBD2 (6 bases). CDR1 is MNHEY, CDR2 SMNVEV, per germline (reference sequence). Trimming left V 2 bases short and J 5 bases short, with 13 bases between. The CDR3 contains 15 residues. As DNA, the CDR3 is TGTGCCAGCAGTTTAAAGGGACTCGAGGACAATGAGCAGTTCTTC. Translation gives CASSLKGLEDNEQFF.

The J gene is TRBJ2-5, the V gene TRBV5-1; no clear D. The germline V gene has CDR1 SGHRS and CDR2 YFSETQ. CDR3 size: 13 residues. V gave up 0 bases and J gave up 5 bases, with 8 bases separating them. Here the CDR3 reads CASSLVLKETQYF. CDR3 nucleotide sequence: TGCGCCAGCAGCTTGGTCCTAAAGGAGACCCAGTACTTC.

This chain links TRBV7-9 with TRBJ2-7; TRBD1 matches 9 bases. J lost 5 bases, V lost 4 bases, and 9 bases had no gene match. Germline V gene data show CDR1 as SEHNR and CDR2 as FQNEAQ (reference sequence). The CDR3 length is 15 residues. For the CDR3, the DNA is TGTGCCAGCAGCTCCGGACAGGGGAGGATCGACGAGCAGTACTTC. Its protein is CASSSGQGRIDEQYF.

This clonotype was counted ten times or more. The chain has TRBV11-2 and TRBJ2-2; D ambiguous. The CDR3 consists of 12 residues. CDR1 SGHAT and CDR2 FQNNGV come from the germline V gene. Trimming took off 5 bases at V and 6 bases at J, with 7 bases between the two ends. The CDR3 here is CASSHPSGELFF. The DNA of the CDR3 is TGTGCCAGCAGCCACCCGTCCGGGGAGCTGTTTTTT.

The chain combines TRBV5-1 with TRBJ1-1, with 8 positions matching TRBD1. Germline loops: CDR1 SGHRS, CDR2 YFSETQ. This CDR3 is built from 14 residues. The V segment lost 4 bases and the J segment 4 bases; nucleotides outside the gene matches: 6. The CDR3 region has the DNA TGCGCCAGCAGCCCGCGACAGGGGATCACTGAAGCTTTCTTT. It codes for CASSPRQGITEAFF.

J is TRBJ2-1 and V is TRBV27; 14 bases match TRBD2. The CDR3 has 16 amino acids. Germline CDR1 and CDR2: MNHEY and SMNVEV (reference sequence). Unmatched junction bases numbered 6, after V lost 3 bases and J lost 8 bases. CDR3 DNA sequence: TGTGCCAGCAGTTTCTGGGGGACTAGCGGGAGTTATGAGCAGTTCTTC. This translates into CASSFWGTSGSYEQFF.

The chain carries TRBV6-6 and TRBJ2-5; D is undetermined. With 6 bases removed from V and 4 bases from J, the gap between germline ends came to 18 bases. The CDR3 has 15 residues. CDR1 MNHNY and CDR2 SVGAGI come from the germline V gene (reference sequence). The CDR3 here is CASSLISGKAETQYF. Written as DNA, the CDR3 is TGTGCCAGCAGCCTAATAAGTGGGAAAGCAGAGACCCAGTACTTC.

This clonotype was observed many times. The chain uses TRBV5-8 and TRBJ1-2; weak D call: TRBD1 (6 bases). The germline CDR1 and CDR2 sequences are SGHTS and YDEGEE. The CDR3 extends over 16 amino acids. V lost 4 bases, J lost 2 bases, and 18 bases lay in between. The CDR3 DNA reads TGTGCCAGCAGCCTGCGACGTGGACAGCCGAACTATGGCTACACCTTC. It yields the protein CASSLRRGQPNYGYTF.

V and J are TRBV6-1 and TRBJ2-1; 10 nucleotides match TRBD2. The CDR3 totals 17 residues. Trimming cost V 7 bases and J 3 bases; bases outside gene matches: 12. Germline lookup yields CDR1 MNHNS and CDR2 SASEGT. CDR3: CASTPLIRTSGYNEQFF. The CDR3 DNA reads as TGTGCCAGCACCCCCCTTATTCGGACTAGCGGCTACAATGAGCAGTTCTTC.

The chain is built from TRBV19 and TRBJ2-1; D tentatively reads TRBD1 or TRBD2 (5 bases each). This CDR3 comprises 14 residues. The V gene lost 7 bases and the J gene lost 4 bases, with 14 bases spanning the gap. Germline assignment: CDR1 LNHDA and CDR2 SQIVND (reference sequence). CDR3 in amino acids: CASTGVEGYNEQFF. In DNA, the CDR3 is TGTGCCAGTACAGGCGTCGAGGGGTACAATGAGCAGTTCTTC.

At least ten counts were recorded for this clonotype. Germline and junction disagree at one end, which may indicate a read error. V usage is TRBV20-1 and J usage is TRBJ1-4; D ambiguous. Germline V gene sequence: CDR1 DFQATT, CDR2 SNEGSKA (reference sequence). The CDR3 spans 11 residues. The CDR3 DNA reads as TGCAGTGCTGGAGATAATGAAAAACTGTTTTTT. It is translated as CSAGDNEKLFF.

The rearrangement links TRBV7-9 to TRBJ2-4, with unresolved D. V lost 4 bases to trimming and J lost 3 bases, with 10 bases between them. The CDR3 is 14 amino acids. Germline loops: CDR1 SEHNR, CDR2 FQNEAQ (reference sequence). CDR3: CASSSLQYKNIQYF. The CDR3 DNA sequence: TGTGCCAGCAGCTCACTGCAATACAAAAACATTCAGTACTTC.

On this clonotype itself: At one end, the junction sequence differs from germline, possibly due to a read error. The chain is built from TRBV7-7 and TRBJ2-3, with no clear D. The CDR3 sequence is 14 residues long. Looked up from germline, CDR1 is SSHAT and CDR2 is FNYEAQ (reference sequence). The CDR3 reads CASSLSLSTDTQYF. The CDR3 DNA is TGTGCTAGCAGCTTAAGTCTAAGCACAGATACGCAGTATTTT.

The V and J genes are TRBV7-2 and TRBJ2-7; 10 bases line up with TRBD1. J was trimmed by 6 bases and V by 4 bases; bases with no gene match: 6. The CDR3 runs to 14 residues. The germline gives CDR1 SGHTA, CDR2 FQGNSA. CDR3 region: CASSSRDRGSEQYF. In DNA form, the CDR3 reads TGTGCCAGCAGCTCCCGGGACAGGGGCTCCGAGCAGTACTTC.

The gene calls are TRBV28 and TRBJ2-1, with D uncertain. In germline, CDR1 is MDHEN, CDR2 SYDVKM. The CDR3 is 10 residues long. Trimming shortened V by 6 bases and J by 8 bases, and 5 bases separated the two germline ends. CDR3 DNA sequence: TGTGCCAGCAGGCGGCATGAGCAGTTCTTC. It is translated as CASRRHEQFF. Looking up the rest from reference TRBV28 and TRBJ2-1 gives the full variable domain: DVKVTQSSRYLVKRTGEKVFLECVQDMDHENMFWYRQDPGLGLRLIYFSYDVKMKEKGDIPEGYSVSREKKERFSLILESASTNQTSMYLCASRRHEQFFGPGTRLTVL.

J is TRBJ2-1 and V is TRBV9; no reliable D call. Germline values: CDR1 SGDLS, CDR2 YYNGEE. V lost 0 bases and J lost 5, with 9 bases in between. The CDR3 is 14 residues long. CDR3: CASSVAPEHNEQFF. CDR3 nucleotide sequence: TGTGCCAGCAGCGTAGCCCCCGAGCACAATGAGCAGTTCTTC.

This clonotype showed up many times. This chain connects TRBV6-5 to TRBJ2-1, with D unclear. Germline lookup yields CDR1 MNHEY and CDR2 SVGAGI. The CDR3 is 13 residues long. The V end was cut by 9 bases, the J end by 5 bases, with 14 bases between. The CDR3 is CASSRHTDNEQFF. Here the CDR3 DNA reads TGTGCCAGTAGCAGACACACAGACAATGAGCAGTTCTTC.

J is TRBJ2-1 and V is TRBV5-5; the match to TRBD1 covers 7 bases. The CDR3 covers 14 residues. The V gene end was trimmed by 3 bases and the J gene end by 4 bases; junction bases not matched to a gene: 4. Germline values: CDR1 SGHKS, CDR2 YYEKEE (reference sequence). CDR3 amino acids: CASSSGRGYNEQFF. The CDR3 DNA sequence: TGTGCCAGCAGCTCCGGCAGGGGGTACAATGAGCAGTTCTTC.

This clonotype was detected many times. The genes are TRBV4-1 and TRBJ1-5; D gene uncertain. Trimming removed 2 bases at V and 0 bases at J, with 8 bases between. The length of the CDR3 is 15 residues. Germline V gene data show CDR1 as MGHRA and CDR2 as YSYEKL. CDR3 loop: CASSQSSNSNQPQHF. The CDR3 DNA is TGCGCCAGCAGCCAATCCAGCAATAGCAATCAGCCCCAGCATTTT.